This entry features one T cell receptor beta chain sequence. A second PCR of about 7 to 12 cycles used a sample-barcoded 5' primer and a J-beta primer mix. Each cDNA molecule received a tag from a template-switch adaptor that had 12 random nucleotides. From each sample, at least 3 million paired-end reads containing CDR3 were obtained. A single record per CDR3 protein comes from TCRdb applying MiXCR to the 5' RACE reads. The repertoire has hundreds of thousands of distinct CDR3 sequences, 25% to 30% of them found once; the top ten carry 15% to 18%. This sample is drawn from a study of blood T cells in healthy people across ages. About the study: About one barcoded beta molecule was captured per two T cells (by template switching).

Peripheral blood, ten milliliters per donor, was collected. V gave up 2 bases and J gave up 2 bases, with 10 bases separating them. The germline CDR1 and CDR2 sequences are PRHDT and FYEKMQ (reference sequence). The CDR3 sequence is 15 residues long. The chain has TRBV13 and TRBJ1-5; no definite D call. The clonotype was recovered from an elderly woman in good health. Input material: blood. The CDR3: CASSLRTEGNQPQHF. The CDR3 region has the DNA TGTGCCAGCAGCTTACGGACCGAGGGCAATCAGCCCCAGCATTTT.